A single sample gave rise to the 29 T cell receptor beta chains below, sequenced in a study of shared clonotypes between healthy human individuals. Sequenced by immunoSEQ multiplex PCR; TCRdb stores in-frame clones only, minus some. The sample records roughly 500,000 clones, about three quarters being singletons. Sequenced: PBMCs. The receptors come from a woman in her thirties or forties in good health. Some clones in this sample may be carry-over from other donors' samples.

Notes on this clone: Compared with germline, one end of the junction differs, possibly owing to a read error. V is TRBV19 and J is TRBJ1-2; TRBD1 is a possible D gene (6 bases). The CDR3 runs 13 residues. CDR1 is LNHDA, CDR2 SQIVND, per germline (reference sequence). This chain's CDR3 is CVSSVGQYRGYTF. DNA for the CDR3: TGTGTCAGTAGTGTCGGACAGTATCGTGGCTACACCTTC.

J is TRBJ2-7 and V is TRBV27; 8 positions match TRBD2. The ends lost 4 bases at V and 7 bases at J; junction bases unmatched: 9. The CDR3 has 14 amino acids. The germline V gene has CDR1 MNHEY and CDR2 SMNVEV (reference sequence). DNA for the CDR3: TGTGCCAGCAGTTCTCGGGAGGGCCGTTTTGAGCAGTACTTC. Translated, it gives CASSSREGRFEQYF.

The chain links TRBV5-6 to TRBJ1-5, with D possibly TRBD1 on 6 matching bases. CDR3 length: 18 residues. Trimming stripped 3 bases from V and 2 bases from J, with 21 bases between. In germline, CDR1 is SGHDT, CDR2 YYEEEE. DNA for the CDR3: TGTGCCAGCAGCTCCGCCTCGTGGGGGCTTGGGGGCAATCAGCCCCAGCATTTT. Translation gives CASSSASWGLGGNQPQHF. Full variable domain (outside the CDR3, taken from reference TRBV5-6 and TRBJ1-5): DAGVTQSPTHLIKTRGQQVTLRCSPKSGHDTVSWYQQALGQGPQFIFQYYEEEERQRGNFPDRFSGHQFPNYSSELNVNALLLGDSALYLCASSSASWGLGGNQPQHFGDGTRLSIL.

The table lists this clone with a count of one. The CDR3 DNA is TGTGCCACCAGCGGCTCCAGGAGTTCTACAGATACGCAGTATTTT. Its protein is CATSGSRSSTDTQYF. The chain links TRBV15 to TRBJ2-3; D ambiguous. Trimming stripped 5 bases from V and 3 bases from J, with 15 bases between. The germline gives CDR1 LNHNV, CDR2 YYDKDF (reference sequence). The CDR3 has 15 amino acids.

This clone was detected only a few times. This chain links TRBV5-1 with TRBJ2-1; 8 nucleotides align to TRBD2. CDR1 and CDR2 (germline): SGHRS, YFSETQ. This CDR3 region has 15 residues. V shed 3 bases, J shed 5 bases, and the junction held 7 bases outside the gene matches. CDR3 nucleotide sequence: TGCGCCAGCAGCTGGGGGACTAGTCTGAACAATGAGCAGTTCTTC. Amino acids: CASSWGTSLNNEQFF.

This clone appeared many times. The V call is TRBV7-2, the J call TRBJ2-1; maybe TRBD2 (5 bases). Germline CDR1 and CDR2: SGHTA and FQGNSA. Trimming pared 5 bases from V and 2 bases from J, leaving 10 bases between. The CDR3 spans 14 residues. Here the CDR3 DNA reads TGTGCCAGCAGCACACGAGGGCCCTACAATGAGCAGTTCTTC. Amino acids: CASSTRGPYNEQFF.

The V and J genes are TRBV28 and TRBJ1-1, with 9 bases fitting TRBD1. The CDR3 is 16 residues long. The V gene end was trimmed by 6 bases and the J gene end by 0 bases; junction bases not matched to a gene: 8. Per germline, CDR1 MDHEN and CDR2 SYDVKM. CDR3 sequence: CASSRDRGALNTEAFF. The DNA of the CDR3 is TGTGCCAGCAGCCGCGACAGGGGGGCACTGAACACTGAAGCTTTCTTT. The full variable domain, in which reference TRBV28 and TRBJ1-1 provide the parts outside the CDR3, is DVKVTQSSRYLVKRTGEKVFLECVQDMDHENMFWYRQDPGLGLRLIYFSYDVKMKEKGDIPEGYSVSREKKERFSLILESASTNQTSMYLCASSRDRGALNTEAFFGQGTRLTVV.

The CDR3 bases are TGTGCCAGCAGTGAAAGGAGGGATACGCAGTATTTT. This gives the protein CASSERRDTQYF. The gene calls are TRBV25-1 and TRBJ2-3; tentatively, D is TRBD2 (5 bases). There are 12 residues in the CDR3. V lost 2 bases and J 6 bases, leaving 6 bases between the germline ends. Germline CDR1 reads MGHDK; CDR2 reads SYGVNS. The full variable domain, rest sourced from reference TRBV25-1 and TRBJ2-3, is EADIYQTPRYLVIGTGKKITLECSQTMGHDKMYWYQQDPGMELHLIHYSYGVNSTEKGDLSSESTVSRIRTEHFPLTLESARPSHTSQYLCASSERRDTQYFGPGTRLTVL.

Concerning this clone: In the same sample, other DNA sequences code for this CDR3. V gene TRBV25-1 combines with J gene TRBJ1-1; D call uncertain. The CDR3 extends over 13 amino acids. Between the trimmed V and J ends, which lost 2 bases and 1 base, there was a span of 5 bases. Germline V lookup: CDR1 MGHDK, CDR2 SYGVNS. The CDR3 here is CASSEGQNTEAFF. CDR3 nucleotides: TGTGCCAGCAGTGAAGGGCAGAACACTGAAGCTTTCTTT.

V gene TRBV28 combines with J gene TRBJ2-7; tentatively, D is TRBD2 (6 bases). The CDR3 has 16 residues. The germline V gene has CDR1 MDHEN and CDR2 SYDVKM. Trimming took 7 bases from V and 0 from J, leaving 19 bases between them. Here the CDR3 DNA reads TGTGCCAGCACCGGATCTAGCGCCACGAGCTCCTACGAGCAGTACTTC. Translating it yields CASTGSSATSSYEQYF.

A single count supports this clone. V is TRBV28 and J is TRBJ2-1; 8 positions match TRBD2. The V and J ends lost 7 bases and 2 bases, in that order; junction bases with no gene match: 10. The length of the CDR3 is 16 residues. The V gene's germline CDR1 is MDHEN and CDR2 SYDVKM. The CDR3 bases are TGTGCCAGCACCCCGGGGGGGACTAGGGCCTACAATGAGCAGTTCTTC. This sequence encodes CASTPGGTRAYNEQFF.

V gene TRBV18 combines with J gene TRBJ2-7; TRBD2 agrees at 7 bases. Germline V gene sequence: CDR1 KGHSH, CDR2 LQKENI. V trimming: 3 bases; J trimming: 2 bases; junction bases outside the gene matches: 10. CDR3 length equals 16 residues. The chain's CDR3 is CASSPGGPGGPYEQYF. The CDR3 nucleotides read TGTGCCAGCTCACCCGGGGGTCCGGGAGGCCCCTACGAGCAGTACTTC.

The chain couples TRBV7-2 to TRBJ2-3, with unresolved D. V gave up 2 bases and J gave up 6 bases, with 3 bases separating them. The germline V gene has CDR1 SGHTA and CDR2 FQGNSA. The CDR3 consists of 11 residues. CDR3 bases: TGTGCCAGCAGCTTATATGATACGCAGTATTTT. This gives the protein CASSLYDTQYF. The variable domain in full, completed from reference TRBV7-2 and TRBJ2-3, reads GAGVSQSPSNKVTEKGKDVELRCDPISGHTALYWYRQSLGQGLEFLIYFQGNSAPDKSGLPSDRFSAERTGGSVSTLTIQRTQQEDSAVYLCASSLYDTQYFGPGTRLTVL.

CDR3 region: CASSLDGANTGELFF. The CDR3 DNA reads TGTGCCAGCAGCTTAGACGGGGCGAACACCGGGGAGCTGTTTTTT. V is TRBV7-8 and J is TRBJ2-2; TRBD2 might be the D (5 bases). With 1 base removed from V and 0 bases from J, the gap between germline ends came to 6 bases. Germline V lookup: CDR1 SGHVS, CDR2 FQNEAQ. The CDR3 is 15 amino acids.

The V gene is TRBV30, the J gene TRBJ2-3, with 9 bases lining up with TRBD2. Trimming took 2 bases from V and 3 from J; bases not matched to a gene: 6. CDR3 length equals 15 residues. The germline gives CDR1 GTSNPN, CDR2 SVGIG (reference sequence). The CDR3 DNA sequence: TGTGCCTGGAGTCTCCACGCGGGGGGGACAGATACGCAGTATTTT. It codes for CAWSLHAGGTDTQYF.

The chain is built from TRBV19 and TRBJ1-2, with D tentatively TRBD1 (5 bases). V lost 6 bases to trimming and J lost 3 bases, with 20 bases between them. The CDR3 has 16 amino acids. Germline assignment: CDR1 LNHDA and CDR2 SQIVND (reference sequence). The CDR3 reads CASSDTFGREDYGYTF. In nucleotides, the CDR3 is TGTGCCAGTAGCGACACATTTGGCAGGGAAGACTATGGCTACACCTTC.

The V call is TRBV29-1, the J call TRBJ2-5, with TRBD2 identical over 8 bases. The germline V gene encodes CDR1 SQVTM and CDR2 ANQGSEA. Trimming cost V 6 bases and J 2 bases; bases outside gene matches: 2. The CDR3 loop spans 12 amino acids. The CDR3 DNA follows: TGCAGCGTCGGACTAGCTCAAGAGACCCAGTACTTC. Residues: CSVGLAQETQYF.

This clone was counted a few times. A far larger clone is one nucleotide away, so this likely arose from a read error. This chain uses TRBV30 with TRBJ2-2; tentative D call: TRBD2 (6 bases). Germline CDR1 GTSNPN, CDR2 SVGIG (reference sequence). This CDR3 is built from 15 residues. The CDR3 DNA reads TGTGCCCGGAGTCGGCTAGCGACCATAACCGGGGAGCTGTTTTTT. It is translated as CARSRLATITGELFF. Complete variable domain (other parts from reference TRBV30 and TRBJ2-2): SQTIHQWPATLVQPVGSPLSLECTVEGTSNPNLYWYRQAAGRGLQLLFYSVGIGQISSEVPQNLSASRPQDRQFILSSKKLLLSDSGFYLCARSRLATITGELFFGEGSRLTVL.

CDR3 residues: CAAESGNTGELFF. The CDR3, as DNA: TGTGCTGCTGAGTCGGGAAACACCGGGGAGCTGTTTTTT. The rearrangement joins TRBV25-1 to TRBJ2-2, with a tentative D call TRBD2 (5 bases). Per the germline V gene, CDR1 is MGHDK and CDR2 is SYGVNS. The CDR3 is made up of 13 amino acids.

The chain couples TRBV7-3 to TRBJ2-6; TRBD1 is a possible D gene (5 bases). Germline V lookup: CDR1 SGHTA, CDR2 FQGTGA. Trimming took 0 bases from V and 2 from J, leaving 8 bases between them. The length of the CDR3 is 16 residues. CDR3 in amino acids: CASSLTATAGANVLTF. DNA of the CDR3: TGTGCCAGCAGCTTAACTGCGACAGCTGGGGCCAACGTCCTGACTTTC.

This chain uses TRBV4-1 with TRBJ2-3; the match to TRBD1 covers 10 bases. Germline V gene sequence: CDR1 MGHRA, CDR2 YSYEKL. CDR3 length equals 17 residues. The V gene end was trimmed by 1 base and the J gene end by 4 bases; junction bases not matched to a gene: 8. The CDR3 bases are TGCGCCAGCAGCCAAGGACCCGGGACAGGGGCACCAGATACGCAGTATTTT. This translates into CASSQGPGTGAPDTQYF.

This sequence joins TRBV10-3 and TRBJ1-1; 9 bases fit TRBD1. CDR3 length: 17 residues. Trimming cost V 0 bases and J 0 bases; bases outside gene matches: 5. Germline values: CDR1 ENHRY, CDR2 SYGVKD. As DNA, the CDR3 is TGTGCCATCAGTGAGTCAATGACAGGGGGATTGAACACTGAAGCTTTCTTT. Its translation: CAISESMTGGLNTEAFF.

The rearrangement uses TRBV27 and TRBJ2-5; D unclear. Deletions cut 3 bases from V and 2 bases from J, with 10 bases between. CDR1 and CDR2 (germline): MNHEY, SMNVEV (reference sequence). The CDR3 runs to 14 residues. CDR3 amino acids: CASSFQGSQETQYF. The CDR3 DNA sequence: TGTGCCAGCAGTTTTCAAGGCAGTCAAGAGACCCAGTACTTC.

In this sample, this clone turned up a few times. V and J are TRBV19 and TRBJ2-5; 7 bases are a match to TRBD1. Germline CDR1 is LNHDA and CDR2 is SQIVND (reference sequence). The CDR3 covers 16 residues. V lost 4 bases to trimming and J lost 0 bases; unmatched junction nucleotides: 8. The CDR3 loop reads CASSSIPGQYQETQYF. The CDR3 DNA follows: TGTGCCAGTAGTAGCATACCGGGACAGTACCAAGAGACCCAGTACTTC.

The chain is built from TRBV9 and TRBJ2-1; the D gene could be TRBD1 or TRBD2 (6 bases each). This CDR3 has 16 amino acids. The germline V and J ends were trimmed by 3 bases and 0 bases, with 13 bases remaining between them. The germline V gene encodes CDR1 SGDLS and CDR2 YYNGEE. The DNA of the CDR3 is TGTGCCAGCAGCGAGAGGGGGGCGGTCTCCTACAATGAGCAGTTCTTC. Its translation: CASSERGAVSYNEQFF.

Only one count was recorded for this clone. The rearrangement links TRBV7-6 to TRBJ2-7; D unclear. Germline-derived CDR1 and CDR2 are SGHVS and FNYEAQ. This CDR3 is 12 amino acids long. Trimming stripped 1 base from V and 5 bases from J, with 6 bases between. CDR3 sequence reads: CASSLGDNEQYF. The CDR3 region has the DNA TGTGCCAGCAGCTTAGGAGATAACGAGCAGTACTTC. Together with reference TRBV7-6 and TRBJ2-7, the CDR3 gives the full variable domain: GAGVSQSPRYKVTKRGQDVALRCDPISGHVSLYWYRQALGQGPEFLTYFNYEAQQDKSGLPNDRFSAERPEGSISTLTIQRTEQRDSAMYRCASSLGDNEQYFGPGTRLTVT.

This chain links TRBV6-5 with TRBJ1-1, with D hard to call. The V and J ends lost 5 bases and 3 bases respectively, with 13 bases between them. The CDR3 has 14 residues. The germline CDR1 and CDR2 sequences are MNHEY and SVGAGI. The CDR3 region has the DNA TGTGCCAGCAGTACCCGAATGTCGGACACTGAAGCTTTCTTT. This sequence encodes CASSTRMSDTEAFF.

The V gene is TRBV6-1, the J gene TRBJ1-4, with D maybe TRBD1 (5 bases). Between the trimmed V and J ends, which lost 3 bases and 8 bases, there was a span of 10 bases. CDR3 length: 13 amino acids. The germline V gene encodes CDR1 MNHNS and CDR2 SASEGT. The CDR3 coding sequence is TGTGCCAGCAGTGAGCGGGGACGGGAAAAACTGTTTTTT. Its protein product is CASSERGREKLFF.

The rearrangement joins TRBV29-1 to TRBJ2-3, with 12 positions matching TRBD2. J was trimmed by 0 bases and V by 7 bases; bases with no gene match: 2. This CDR3 has 14 residues. Germline values: CDR1 SQVTM, CDR2 ANQGSEA. DNA of the CDR3: TGCAGCGCCGGGACTAGCGGGAGCACAGATACGCAGTATTTT. Encoded protein: CSAGTSGSTDTQYF.